Shown below are 7 T cell receptor beta chains from a single sample sequenced in a study of blood T cells in healthy people across ages. With a J-beta primer mix and a sample-barcoded 5' primer, a second PCR ran about 6 to 11 cycles. TCRdb ran MiXCR on the 5' RACE reads and lists one entry per CDR3 protein. This table has around 1,800,000 distinct CDR3 sequences, approximately 39% appearing once. Material for sequencing was blood. The receptors stem from a human donor in good health.

This clonotype was seen a few times. The chain links TRBV7-3 to TRBJ2-5, with 8 bases that match TRBD2. With 1 base clipped from V and 2 bases from J, the junction kept 3 bases outside the gene matches. The CDR3 contains 15 residues. Germline lookup yields CDR1 SGHTA and CDR2 FQGTGA. CDR3 nucleotides: TGTGCCAGCAGCTTAAGGCGGGGGGTACAAGAGACCCAGTACTTC. It translates to CASSLRRGVQETQYF.

V and J are TRBV12-3 or TRBV12-4 and TRBJ1-2; no clear D gene. V gave up 6 bases and J gave up 4 bases, with 12 bases separating them. This CDR3 spans 13 amino acids. The CDR3 DNA follows: TGTGCCAGCAGGAAAGACTCCAGCTATGGCTACACCTTC. Its protein product is CASRKDSSYGYTF.

V usage is TRBV15 and J usage is TRBJ2-7; a weak D match, TRBD1 (5 bases). V lost 5 bases, J lost 0 bases, and 14 bases lay in between. The CDR3 totals 15 residues. Germline loops: CDR1 LNHNV, CDR2 YYDKDF (reference sequence). Here the CDR3 reads CATSADKKGSYEQYF. CDR3 DNA: TGTGCCACCAGCGCGGACAAGAAAGGCTCCTACGAGCAGTACTTC.

There are a few counts of this clonotype. The rearrangement uses TRBV28 and TRBJ2-5, with TRBD2 matching 11 bases. The J segment lost 1 base and the V segment lost 3 bases, leaving 1 base of the junction unmatched. Germline V gives CDR1 MDHEN, CDR2 SYDVKM. The CDR3 has 15 residues. CDR3 coding DNA: TGTGCCAGCAGTTTGACTAGCGGGGCCCAAGAGACCCAGTACTTC. Translation gives CASSLTSGAQETQYF.

This clonotype was counted between two and nine times. The V and J genes are TRBV29-1 and TRBJ2-5; the D gene is possibly TRBD1 (8 bases). Germline CDR1 reads SQVTM; CDR2 reads ANQGSEA. CDR3 size: 14 residues. The V end was cut by 6 bases, the J end by 4 bases, with 18 bases between. DNA for the CDR3: TGCAGCGTCCAGGACAGGGAGGGTTTAGAGACCCAGTACTTC. This codes for CSVQDREGLETQYF.

This clonotype has just a few counts. The chain carries TRBV10-3 and TRBJ1-1; D may be TRBD1 (6 bases). This CDR3 is 13 amino acids long. The V end lost 3 bases, the J end lost 3 bases, and 8 bases lay between the germline ends. Germline-derived CDR1 and CDR2 are ENHRY and SYGVKD. The CDR3 loop reads CAISDAGDTEAFF. DNA for the CDR3: TGTGCCATCAGTGATGCAGGGGACACTGAAGCTTTCTTT.

Of note for this clonotype: This clone may be a read error of a much larger clone one base away. The chain combines TRBV6-5 with TRBJ2-1; D may be TRBD1 or TRBD2 (5 bases each). This CDR3 is built from 15 residues. Germline CDR1 MNHEY, CDR2 SVGAGI. For the CDR3, the DNA is TGTGCCGGCAGCCGTACCGGGACGATCGGAGATGAGCAGTTCTTC. This gives the protein CAGSRTGTIGDEQFF.